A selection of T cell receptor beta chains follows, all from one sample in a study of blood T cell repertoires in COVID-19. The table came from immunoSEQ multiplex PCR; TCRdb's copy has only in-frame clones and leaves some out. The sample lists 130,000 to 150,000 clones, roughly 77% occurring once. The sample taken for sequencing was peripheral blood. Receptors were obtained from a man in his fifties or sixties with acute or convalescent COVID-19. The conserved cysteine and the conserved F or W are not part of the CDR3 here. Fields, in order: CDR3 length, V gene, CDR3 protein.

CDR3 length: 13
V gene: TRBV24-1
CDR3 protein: ATRGTGGATDTQY

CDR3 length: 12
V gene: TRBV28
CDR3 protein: ASSPSTGVDTQY

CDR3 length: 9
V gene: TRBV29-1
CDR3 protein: SVEDPAGNT

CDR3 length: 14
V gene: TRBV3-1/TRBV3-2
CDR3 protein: ASSSRLAARGDTQY

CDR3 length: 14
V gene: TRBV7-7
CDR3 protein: ASSPRSGGGLQEQF

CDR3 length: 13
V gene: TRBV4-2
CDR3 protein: ASRARTGTSNEQF

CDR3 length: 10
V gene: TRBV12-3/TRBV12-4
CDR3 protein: ASSLEGQPQH

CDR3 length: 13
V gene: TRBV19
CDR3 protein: ASTPRGVESYEQY

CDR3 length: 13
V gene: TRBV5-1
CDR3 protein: ASSLEGVSYNEQF

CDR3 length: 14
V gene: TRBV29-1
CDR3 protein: SVSLRLGQGVNEQF

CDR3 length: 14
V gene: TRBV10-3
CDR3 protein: AISESLAGTPDTQY

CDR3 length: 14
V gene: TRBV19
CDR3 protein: ASSIDGRGQTYEQY

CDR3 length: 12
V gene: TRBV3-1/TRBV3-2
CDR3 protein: ASGLLGDSKEAF

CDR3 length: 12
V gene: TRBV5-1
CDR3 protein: AITGQGALETQY

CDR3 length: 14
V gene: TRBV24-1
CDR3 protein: ATSDTGQGGNQPQH

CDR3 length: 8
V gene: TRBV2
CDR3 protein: ASRLETQY

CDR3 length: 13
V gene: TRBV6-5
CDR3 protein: ASSRQGTGPYEQY

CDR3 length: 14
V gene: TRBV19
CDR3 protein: ASSIYGTGRYNEQF

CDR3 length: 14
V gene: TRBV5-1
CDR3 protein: ASSPSAGAGTGELF

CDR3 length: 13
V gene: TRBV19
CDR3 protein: ASRFGGGVTDTQY

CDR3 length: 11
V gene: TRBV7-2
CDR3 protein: ASSATAGNTIY

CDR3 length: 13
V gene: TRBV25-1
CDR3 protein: ASSSDREVQETQY

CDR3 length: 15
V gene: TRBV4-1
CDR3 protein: ASSHGTGDSSGNTIY

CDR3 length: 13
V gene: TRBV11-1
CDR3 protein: ASSPRLAGQYEQY

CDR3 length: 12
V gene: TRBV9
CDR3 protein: ASSATQGYTEAF

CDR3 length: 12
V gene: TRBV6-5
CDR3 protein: ASSYREGLYGYT

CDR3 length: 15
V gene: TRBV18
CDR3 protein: ASSPPVVLAGGDTQY

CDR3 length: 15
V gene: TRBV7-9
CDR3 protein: ASSLGVVAGKSYEQY

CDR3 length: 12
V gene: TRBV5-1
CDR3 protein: ASSPGGSAQPQH

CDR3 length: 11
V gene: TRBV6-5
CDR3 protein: ASSPGDPYGYT

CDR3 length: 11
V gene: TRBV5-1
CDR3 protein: ASGSGEPYGYT

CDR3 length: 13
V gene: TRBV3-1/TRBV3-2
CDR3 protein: ASSLTGQHQETQY

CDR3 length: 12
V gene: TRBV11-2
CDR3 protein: ASSSQQGGYEQY

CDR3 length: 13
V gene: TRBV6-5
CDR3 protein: ASKVLAGVMETQY

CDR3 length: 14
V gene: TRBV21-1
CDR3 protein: ASSKENRGGNTEAF

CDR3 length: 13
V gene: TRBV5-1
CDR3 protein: ASSLQWGTNYGYT

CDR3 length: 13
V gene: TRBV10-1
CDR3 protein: ASSTWGTGWLPLH

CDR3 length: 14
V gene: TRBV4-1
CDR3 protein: ASSQEPDSGPDTQY

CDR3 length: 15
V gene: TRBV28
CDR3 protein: ASSLPPTSGSPYEQY

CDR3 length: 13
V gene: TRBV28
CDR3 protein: ASSKTSGSFYEQF

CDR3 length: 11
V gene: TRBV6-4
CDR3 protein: ASRRDVNTEAF

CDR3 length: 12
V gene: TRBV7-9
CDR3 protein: ASSSEDRADTQY

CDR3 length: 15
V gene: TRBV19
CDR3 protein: ASSISFSAGGPLEQY

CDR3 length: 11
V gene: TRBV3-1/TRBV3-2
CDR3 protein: ASSQQIGTAYV

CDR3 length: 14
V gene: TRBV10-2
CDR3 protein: ASSEMEGPNPYEQY

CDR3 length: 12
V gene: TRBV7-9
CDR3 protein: ASSSGSNRGQQY

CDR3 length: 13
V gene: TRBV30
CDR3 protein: AWTLGRELVGELF

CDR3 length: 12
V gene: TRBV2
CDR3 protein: ASSTNRVQETQY